Reported below is one T cell receptor (beta chain). Its antigen is as yet unknown. Primers: 60 Vbeta forward and 13 Jbeta reverse. The assay was immunoSEQ multiplex PCR, and TCRdb's table has in-frame clones only and misses some. Of over 130,000 clones listed, more than 75% are singletons. CDR1 is SNHLY, CDR2 FYNNEI, per germline. Trimming took 6 bases from V and 13 from J; bases not matched to a gene: 24. The CDR3 runs to 18 residues. The entry originates in a study of cytomegalovirus exposure and HLA in healthy donors. Study information: Earlier sequencing of about 200 million T cells yielded 100 million to 140 million unique TCR beta sequences. Among the approximately 410 genotyped donors, around 85% were placed in the Caucasian-associated ancestry cluster. Study results and limitations: Several top significant clusters appeared, in a later analysis, to be linked to common viral pathogens.

V and J are TRBV2 and TRBJ1-6; 7 bases are a match to TRBD1. The clonotype comes from a man in his forties or fifties in good health and CMV-seronegative. Input material: PBMCs. Here the CDR3 reads CASSRGQRSGPNRGPLHF. The CDR3 coding sequence is TGTGCCAGCAGCCGAGGACAAAGGTCGGGACCGAACAGGGGCCCCCTCCACTTT.